Listed below are T cell receptor beta chains from one sample, sequenced in a study of siplizumab effects on memory and regulatory T cells. The protocol was immunoSEQ multiplex PCR, while the TCRdb copy is restricted to in-frame clones and leaves out a portion. The table has around 87,000 clones, 75% to 90% seen once; the top ten hold roughly 15%. Specimen: CD4+ T cells sorted from blood. The receptors derive from a human donor in good health. CDR3s include the opening cysteine and the closing phenylalanine or tryptophan. A D gene is named only where the DNA matches it firmly. Not every row has a clone size; where given, it reads once, few, many or a size class.

cdr3_length	clone_size	d_call	v_call	j_call	cdr3_aa	cdr3_nt
16	NA	NA	TRBV7-9	TRBJ2-3	CASSPGDSGFTDTQYF	TGTGCCAGCAGCCCCGGTGATAGCGGATTCACAGATACGCAGTATTTT
13	NA	NA	TRBV4-3	TRBJ1-5	CASSQAGDQPQHF	TGCGCCAGCAGCCAAGCTGGGGACCAGCCCCAGCATTTT
13	NA	TRBD2	TRBV29-1	TRBJ2-3	CSVRGGRSDTQYF	TGCAGCGTTCGTGGCGGGAGATCAGATACGCAGTATTTT
14	NA	NA	TRBV21-1	TRBJ2-5	CASRTSGSEETQYF	TGTGCCAGCAGGACTAGCGGGAGCGAGGAGACCCAGTACTTC
14	once	NA	TRBV5-1	TRBJ2-5	CASSLRATQETQYF	TGCGCCAGCAGCTTGAGGGCCACCCAAGAGACCCAGTACTTC
14	NA	NA	TRBV2	TRBJ2-3	CASSNTGRRDTQYF	TGTGCCAGCAGTAATACAGGAAGGAGGGATACGCAGTATTTT
14	NA	NA	TRBV5-1	TRBJ2-7	CASSLAVTGYEQYF	TGCGCCAGCAGCTTGGCCGTGACAGGCTACGAGCAGTACTTC
13	NA	NA	TRBV18	TRBJ2-5	CASSPLEWETQYF	TGTGCCAGCTCACCACTAGAGTGGGAGACCCAGTACTTC
14	NA	NA	TRBV11-2	TRBJ2-7	CASSLAHITYEQYF	TGTGCCAGCAGCTTAGCGCACATCACCTACGAGCAGTACTTC
18	NA	TRBD2	TRBV2	TRBJ2-1	CASTPGLAGGLSYNEQFF	TGTGCCAGCACCCCGGGACTAGCGGGAGGTCTCTCCTACAATGAGCAGTTCTTC
16	NA	TRBD2	TRBV7-2	TRBJ2-3	CASSQGTSGLTDTQYF	TGTGCCAGCAGCCAAGGGACTAGCGGGCTCACAGATACGCAGTATTTT
12	once	NA	TRBV28	TRBJ2-7	CASSPPLYEQYF	TGTGCCAGCAGTCCCCCTTTATACGAGCAGTACTTC
17	NA	TRBD1	TRBV4-3	TRBJ2-1	CASSQDFGGQGGNEQFF	TGCGCCAGCAGCCAAGATTTTGGCGGACAGGGAGGCAATGAGCAGTTCTTC
13	NA	NA	TRBV7-9	TRBJ2-1	CASSPAGGNEQFF	TGTGCCAGCAGCCCAGCTGGCGGCAATGAGCAGTTCTTC
13	NA	NA	TRBV28	TRBJ2-7	CASTPAVIYEQYF	TGTGCCAGCACCCCCGCCGTGATCTACGAGCAGTACTTC
15	NA	NA	TRBV19	TRBJ1-2	CASTPVAGRDYGYTF	TGTGCCAGTACCCCGGTGGCAGGGCGAGACTATGGCTACACCTTC
13	few	NA	TRBV30	TRBJ1-1	CAWRTGLNTEAFF	TGTGCCTGGAGGACAGGATTAAACACTGAAGCTTTCTTT
13	NA	NA	TRBV2	TRBJ1-4	CASSAPGPGKLFF	TGTGCCAGCAGTGCCCCCGGGCCAGGGAAACTGTTTTTT
12	NA	NA	TRBV25-1	TRBJ1-2	CASSDAVDGYTF	TGTGCCAGCAGTGACGCTGTAGATGGCTACACCTTC
11	NA	NA	TRBV7-9	TRBJ2-1	CASSFPYEQFF	TGTGCCAGCAGCTTTCCATATGAGCAGTTCTTC
14	NA	TRBD2	TRBV15	TRBJ2-7	CATSRGLADYEQYF	TGTGCCACCAGCAGGGGACTAGCGGACTACGAGCAGTACTTC
14	NA	NA	TRBV2	TRBJ1-1	CASSLRGGVLEAFF	TGTGCCAGCAGCCTACGGGGGGGGGTCTTGGAAGCTTTCTTT